This TCR beta chain is from a study of regulatory T cells in long-lasting Graves disease. The table lists this clonotype with a few counts. The germline gives CDR1 DFQATT, CDR2 SNEGSKA (reference sequence). The length of the CDR3 is 15 residues. Trimming stripped 3 bases from V and 5 bases from J, with 17 bases between. Relying on iRepertoire HTBI primers and Arm-PCR of CDR3 regions, the team built TCR beta libraries. TCRdb passed the multiplex PCR reads through MiXCR, listing each CDR3 protein once. The sample consists of 500,000 to 700,000 distinct CDR3 sequences, around 15% of them appearing once. Regarding time point: newly diagnosed GD, antithyroid drugs for less than 3 months. Isolated PBMC RNA provided the starting material for the TCR library. Diagnoses of Graves' disease were made by American Thyroid Association guidelines. A blood draw put approximately 9 milliliters of peripheral blood into EDTA tubes.

These sequences were also reported in another study, on T cells in Graves' hyperthyroidism and ophthalmopathy. That work states: The hyperthyroidism was newly diagnosed and had lasted under 2 months; the patients were aged 18 to 65. A median roughly six months before onset, the model predicted ophthalmopathy.

V usage is TRBV20-1 and J usage is TRBJ2-1; D is perhaps TRBD1 or TRBD2 (5 bases each). The sample was peripheral blood mononuclear cells (PBMCs), taken at new diagnosis, from a patient treated with antithyroid drugs. This receptor was taken from a woman in her thirties with Graves disease. The CDR3 here is CSASGRDGANNEQFF. In DNA form, the CDR3 reads TGCAGTGCTAGTGGCCGGGACGGAGCTAACAATGAGCAGTTCTTC.